This T cell receptor (beta chain) derives from a study of shared clonotypes between healthy human individuals. Concerning this clone itself: Its antigen is as yet unknown. Distinct nucleotide sequences in the sample also encode this CDR3.

The CDR3 sequence is 15 residues long. Trimming removed 0 bases from V and 3 bases from J; junction bases left unmatched: 4. The germline gives CDR1 SGHRS, CDR2 YFSETQ. Clones were read by immunoSEQ multiplex PCR, and TCRdb kept only the in-frame ones, dropping some. The sample shows around 1.9 million clones, 93% of them seen only once. In the naive CD8 group, cells lacked CD45RO and were positively selected for CCR7, so terminally differentiated effector memory CD45RA+ cells were left out. Study observations and caveats: The study found roughly 5% of naive CD4 clonotypes shared across several donors.

The sequencing sample was made of naive CD8+ T cells from PBMCs. The receptor was derived from a young man in good health. Some clones in this sample may be carry-over from other donors' samples. The chain links TRBV5-1 to TRBJ2-7; 9 positions match TRBD2. The CDR3 DNA reads as TGCGCCAGCAGCTTGGAGGCGGGAGGGTTCTACGAGCAGTACTTC. Protein sequence: CASSLEAGGFYEQYF.